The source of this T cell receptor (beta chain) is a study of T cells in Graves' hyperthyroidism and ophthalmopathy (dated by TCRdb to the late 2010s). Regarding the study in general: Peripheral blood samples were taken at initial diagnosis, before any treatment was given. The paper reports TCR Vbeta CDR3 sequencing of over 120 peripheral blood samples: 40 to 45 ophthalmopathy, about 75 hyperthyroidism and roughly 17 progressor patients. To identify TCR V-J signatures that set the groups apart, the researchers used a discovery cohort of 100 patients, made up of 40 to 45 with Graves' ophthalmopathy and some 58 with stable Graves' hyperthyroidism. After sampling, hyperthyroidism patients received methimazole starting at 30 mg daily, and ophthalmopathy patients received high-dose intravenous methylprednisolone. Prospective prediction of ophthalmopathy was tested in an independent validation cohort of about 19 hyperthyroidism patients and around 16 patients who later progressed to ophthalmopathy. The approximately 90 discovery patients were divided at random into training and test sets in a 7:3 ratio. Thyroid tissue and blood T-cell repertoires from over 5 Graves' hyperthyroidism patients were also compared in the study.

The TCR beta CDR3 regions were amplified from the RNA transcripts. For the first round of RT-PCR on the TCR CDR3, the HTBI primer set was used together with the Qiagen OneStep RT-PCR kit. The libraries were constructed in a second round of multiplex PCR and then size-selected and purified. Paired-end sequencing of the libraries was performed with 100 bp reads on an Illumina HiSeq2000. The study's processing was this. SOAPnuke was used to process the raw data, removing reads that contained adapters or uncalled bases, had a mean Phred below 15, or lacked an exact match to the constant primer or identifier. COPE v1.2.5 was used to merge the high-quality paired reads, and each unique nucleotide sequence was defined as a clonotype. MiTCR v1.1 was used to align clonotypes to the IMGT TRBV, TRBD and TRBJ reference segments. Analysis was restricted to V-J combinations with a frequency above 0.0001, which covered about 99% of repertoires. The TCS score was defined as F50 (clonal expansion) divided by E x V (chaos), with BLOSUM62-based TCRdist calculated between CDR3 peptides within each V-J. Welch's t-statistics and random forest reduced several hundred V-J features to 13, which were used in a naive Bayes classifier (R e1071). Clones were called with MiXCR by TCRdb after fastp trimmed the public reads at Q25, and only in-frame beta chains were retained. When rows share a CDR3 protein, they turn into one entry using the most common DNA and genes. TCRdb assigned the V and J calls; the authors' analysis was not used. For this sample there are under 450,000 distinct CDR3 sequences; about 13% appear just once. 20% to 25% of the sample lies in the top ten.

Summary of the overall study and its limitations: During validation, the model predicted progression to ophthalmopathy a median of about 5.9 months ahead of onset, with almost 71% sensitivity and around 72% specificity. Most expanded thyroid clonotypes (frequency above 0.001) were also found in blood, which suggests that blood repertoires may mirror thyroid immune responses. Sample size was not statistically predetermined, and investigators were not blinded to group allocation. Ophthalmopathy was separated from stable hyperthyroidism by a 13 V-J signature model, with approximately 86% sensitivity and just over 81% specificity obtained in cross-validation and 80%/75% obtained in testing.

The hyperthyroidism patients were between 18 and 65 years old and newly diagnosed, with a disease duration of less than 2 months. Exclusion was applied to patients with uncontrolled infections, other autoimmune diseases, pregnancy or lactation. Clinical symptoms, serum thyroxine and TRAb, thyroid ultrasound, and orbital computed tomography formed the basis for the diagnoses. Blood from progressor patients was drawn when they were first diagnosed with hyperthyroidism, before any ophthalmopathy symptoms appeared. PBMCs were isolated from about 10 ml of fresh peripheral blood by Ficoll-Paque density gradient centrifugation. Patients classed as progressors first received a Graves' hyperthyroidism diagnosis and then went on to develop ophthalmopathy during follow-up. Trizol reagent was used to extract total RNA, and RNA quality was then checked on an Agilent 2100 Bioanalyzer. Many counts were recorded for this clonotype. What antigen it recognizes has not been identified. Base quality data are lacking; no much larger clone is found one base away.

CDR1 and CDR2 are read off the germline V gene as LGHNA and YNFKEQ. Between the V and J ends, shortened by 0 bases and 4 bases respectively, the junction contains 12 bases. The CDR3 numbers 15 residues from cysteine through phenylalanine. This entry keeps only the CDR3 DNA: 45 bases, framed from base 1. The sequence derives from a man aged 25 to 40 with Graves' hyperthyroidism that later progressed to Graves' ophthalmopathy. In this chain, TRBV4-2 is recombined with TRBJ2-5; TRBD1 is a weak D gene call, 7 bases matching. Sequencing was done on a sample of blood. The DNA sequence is TGTGCCAGCAGCCAAGATAGACAGGGAGGAGAGACCCAGTACTTC. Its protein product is CASSQDRQGGETQYF.